This entry lists 27 T cell receptor beta chains sequenced from one sample in a study of T cell responses to AZD1222 COVID-19 vaccine. Profiling relied on immunoSEQ multiplex PCR, and the TCRdb table lists in-frame clones only, not all of them. Here the sample spans 86,000 or so clones, under 95% being singletons. Sequences were derived from peripheral blood, sampled on day 0 of AZD1222 vaccination. These receptors all come from an adult in good health.

V usage is TRBV12-3 or TRBV12-4 and J usage is TRBJ2-7; no clear D. V was pared by 7 bases and J by 6 bases, with 16 bases between. CDR3 size: 13 residues. CDR3 protein: CASTPEESGEQYF. The DNA for the CDR3 is TGTGCCAGCACCCCCGAAGAGTCGGGCGAGCAGTACTTC.

Details on this clone: At one end, the junction sequence differs from germline, possibly due to a read error. This chain connects TRBV5-1 to TRBJ2-1; D is ambiguous. Germline CDR1 SGHRS, CDR2 YFSETQ. The CDR3 extends over 13 amino acids. The CDR3 nucleotides are TGCGCCGGCAGCTTGGGTGGACCAAGTGAGCAGTTCTTC. It is translated as CAGSLGGPSEQFF.

The rearrangement links TRBV27 to TRBJ2-1, with D possibly matching TRBD2 (7 bases). V was cut by 7 bases and J by 2 bases, with 12 bases left in between. Germline V gene sequence: CDR1 MNHEY, CDR2 SMNVEV (reference sequence). This CDR3 contains 14 residues. As DNA, the CDR3 is TGTGCCAGCAATGGCGGGGGCACCTACAATGAGCAGTTCTTC. Amino acids: CASNGGGTYNEQFF.

This chain joins TRBV19 and TRBJ2-2; unclear D gene. Germline values: CDR1 LNHDA, CDR2 SQIVND (reference sequence). The CDR3 has 14 amino acids. V was pared by 3 bases and J by 1 base, with 6 bases between. The CDR3 nucleotides read TGTGCCAGTAGTATTGGCGGGAACACCGGGGAGCTGTTTTTT. Its protein is CASSIGGNTGELFF.

J is TRBJ2-2 and V is TRBV19; D is undetermined. V was clipped by 5 bases and J by 6 bases, with 10 bases between them. The CDR3 loop spans 13 amino acids. Germline loops: CDR1 LNHDA, CDR2 SQIVND (reference sequence). The CDR3: CASSSSVAGELFF. The CDR3 DNA sequence: TGTGCCAGTAGTTCGTCAGTGGCCGGGGAGCTGTTTTTT.

This rearrangement joins TRBV27 to TRBJ2-1, with D unclear. The CDR3 sequence is 11 residues long. The germline V gene encodes CDR1 MNHEY and CDR2 SMNVEV (reference sequence). Trimming took off 3 bases at V and 7 bases at J, with 4 bases between the two ends. The CDR3 coding sequence is TGTGCCAGCAGTTTTGTGAATGAGCAGTTCTTC. This encodes CASSFVNEQFF.

The chain combines TRBV20-1 with TRBJ1-1, with D unclear. The CDR3 sequence is 11 residues long. The germline CDR1 and CDR2 sequences are DFQATT and SNEGSKA (reference sequence). Written as DNA, the CDR3 is TGCAGGGCCGGGGTTGCGGGCGAAGCTTTCTTT. Amino acid sequence: CRAGVAGEAFF.

The chain has TRBV5-1 and TRBJ2-7; tentatively, D is TRBD1 (6 bases). V lost 0 bases and J lost 2, with 15 bases in between. Germline V gene data show CDR1 as SGHRS and CDR2 as YFSETQ. The CDR3 covers 16 residues. The CDR3 nucleotides are TGCGCCAGCAGCTTGGCCTCAACACGGGACACCTACGAGCAGTACTTC. As protein: CASSLASTRDTYEQYF.

The chain has TRBV2 and TRBJ1-2, with D possibly matching TRBD1 (5 bases). Germline V gives CDR1 SNHLY, CDR2 FYNNEI. V lost 8 bases and J lost 3, with 19 bases in between. The CDR3 runs to 15 residues. The CDR3 region is CASQTEPAGDYGYTF. In DNA form, the CDR3 reads TGTGCCAGCCAGACCGAACCGGCGGGGGACTATGGCTACACCTTC.

Only one count was recorded for this clone. The chain links TRBV6-5 to TRBJ1-1; 10 bases line up with TRBD1. Germline assignment: CDR1 MNHEY and CDR2 SVGAGI. The CDR3 length is 16 residues. J gave up 8 bases and V 2 bases, and 11 bases lay outside the gene matches. CDR3 coding DNA: TGTGCCAGCAGTTACCTTCCGGGACAGGGGAAGGGGGAAGCTTTCTTT. Translated: CASSYLPGQGKGEAFF.

The genes are TRBV5-1 and TRBJ1-1; 7 nucleotides match TRBD1. CDR1 SGHRS and CDR2 YFSETQ come from the germline V gene. Unmatched junction bases numbered 6, after V lost 0 bases and J lost 1 base. CDR3 length: 16 residues. The CDR3 loop is CASSLVAGTANTEAFF. The DNA for the CDR3 is TGCGCCAGCAGCTTGGTGGCTGGGACAGCGAACACTGAAGCTTTCTTT.

This clone was seen more than once but under ten times. This chain links TRBV10-3 with TRBJ2-5, with D possibly matching TRBD1 (6 bases). Trimming took off 6 bases at V and 4 bases at J, with 12 bases between the two ends. The CDR3 extends over 13 amino acids. Germline CDR1 ENHRY, CDR2 SYGVKD. The CDR3 loop is CAIRAAGAETQYF. In nucleotides, the CDR3 is TGTGCCATCAGGGCGGCAGGGGCAGAGACCCAGTACTTC.

V usage is TRBV5-1 and J usage is TRBJ1-6; no definite D call. V gave up 0 bases and J gave up 8 bases, with 6 bases separating them. Germline V lookup: CDR1 SGHRS, CDR2 YFSETQ. The CDR3 is 13 residues long. CDR3: CASSLAEDSPLHF. Here the CDR3 DNA reads TGCGCCAGCAGCTTGGCCGAGGATTCACCCCTCCACTTT.

The V call is TRBV9, the J call TRBJ1-5; tentative D call: TRBD1 (6 bases). The CDR3 extends over 14 amino acids. Trimming removed 3 bases at V and 1 base at J, with 8 bases between. CDR1 and CDR2 from the germline V gene are SGDLS and YYNGEE. CDR3 residues: CASSGTGSNQPQHF. Written as DNA, the CDR3 is TGTGCCAGCAGCGGAACAGGGAGCAATCAGCCCCAGCATTTT.

This chain uses TRBV29-1 with TRBJ2-7, with 8 nucleotides matching TRBD2. Germline CDR1 reads SQVTM; CDR2 reads ANQGSEA. The CDR3 is 13 residues long. The V gene end was trimmed by 3 bases and the J gene end by 3 bases; junction bases not matched to a gene: 4. As DNA, the CDR3 is TGCAGCGTTGAGAGTCTAGCGGGCTACGAGCAGTACTTC. Translation gives CSVESLAGYEQYF.

The chain carries TRBV27 and TRBJ2-7; D remains unclear. Trimming stripped 9 bases from V and 3 bases from J, with 24 bases between. The CDR3 extends over 16 amino acids. Germline assignment: CDR1 MNHEY and CDR2 SMNVEV (reference sequence). This CDR3 reads CARNPGPLPRHYEQYF. The CDR3 nucleotides are TGTGCCAGGAACCCCGGGCCCCTACCCCGGCACTACGAGCAGTACTTC.

The rearrangement uses TRBV4-1 and TRBJ2-2, with D unresolved. Germline lookup yields CDR1 MGHRA and CDR2 YSYEKL. V gave up 0 bases and J gave up 4 bases, with 12 bases separating them. This CDR3 spans 16 amino acids. CDR3 amino acids: CASSQDGRLGTGELFF. In nucleotides, the CDR3 is TGCGCCAGCAGCCAAGATGGAAGGTTAGGCACCGGGGAGCTGTTTTTT.

The J gene is TRBJ2-7, the V gene TRBV7-9; D perhaps matches TRBD1 (6 bases). CDR1 is SEHNR and CDR2 is FQNEAQ in the germline V gene (reference sequence). The CDR3 covers 17 residues. With 1 base removed from V and 2 bases from J, the gap between germline ends came to 18 bases. Here the CDR3 DNA reads TGTGCCAGCAGCTTAGGAACAGGGCGACCCGTCCCCTACGAGCAGTACTTC. Residues: CASSLGTGRPVPYEQYF.

The CDR3 is CASRAPGQALNTEAFF. The DNA of the CDR3 is TGTGCCAGCAGAGCTCCGGGACAGGCCTTGAACACTGAAGCTTTCTTT. The chain has TRBV28 and TRBJ1-1; 8 positions agree with TRBD1. V was clipped by 6 bases and J by 0 bases; unmatched bases: 9. The CDR3 has 16 amino acids. The germline CDR1 and CDR2 sequences are MDHEN and SYDVKM.

J is TRBJ1-1 and V is TRBV2; D unclear. The germline V and J ends were trimmed by 10 bases and 11 bases, with 8 bases remaining between them. The CDR3 is made up of 8 amino acids. Germline CDR1 SNHLY, CDR2 FYNNEI. CDR3 amino acids: CATTRAFF. The CDR3 bases are TGTGCCACCACAAGGGCTTTCTTT. Based on the CDR3 plus reference TRBV2 and TRBJ1-1, the full variable domain is EPEVTQTPSHQVTQMGQEVILRCVPISNHLYFYWYRQILGQKVEFLVSFYNNEISEKSEIFDDQFSVERPDGSNFTLKIRSTKLEDSAMYFCATTRAFFGQGTRLTVV.

V usage is TRBV14 and J usage is TRBJ1-6; D is ambiguous. The ends were cut back, 0 bases at V and 6 bases at J, with 15 bases in the middle. The CDR3 totals 17 residues. Germline-derived CDR1 and CDR2 are SGHDN and FVKESK. In nucleotides, the CDR3 is TGTGCCAGCAGCCAAGATGGTTCGGGCTCGCTTAATTCACCCCTCCACTTT. Translation: CASSQDGSGSLNSPLHF.

The gene calls are TRBV15 and TRBJ1-5, with D unclear. The CDR3 extends over 16 amino acids. CDR1 and CDR2 (germline): LNHNV, YYDKDF (reference sequence). V dropped 0 bases and J dropped 3 bases, with 12 bases sitting between them. CDR3 loop: CATSRDPADHNQPQHF. CDR3 nucleotide sequence: TGTGCCACCAGCAGAGATCCTGCTGACCACAATCAGCCCCAGCATTTT.

This clone came up a few times. The rearrangement links TRBV19 to TRBJ1-1, with TRBD1 as a possible D gene (6 bases). The germline CDR1 and CDR2 sequences are LNHDA and SQIVND (reference sequence). V was clipped by 6 bases and J by 0 bases, with 8 bases between them. CDR3 length: 13 residues. The chain's CDR3 is CASSYRVNTEAFF. CDR3 DNA: TGTGCCAGTAGCTACAGGGTGAACACTGAAGCTTTCTTT. Full variable domain (rest looked up from reference TRBV19 and TRBJ1-1): DGGITQSPKYLFRKEGQNVTLSCEQNLNHDAMYWYRQDPGQGLRLIYYSQIVNDFQKGDIAEGYSVSREKKESFPLTVTSAQKNPTAFYLCASSYRVNTEAFFGQGTRLTVV.

CDR3 in DNA: TGTGCCAGCAGCTCCCCCTCAGGGGGGGCGCGGGAAAAACTGTTTTTT. Its protein product is CASSSPSGGAREKLFF. This chain joins TRBV7-3 and TRBJ1-4, with TRBD1 matching 7 bases. CDR1 and CDR2 from the germline V gene are SGHTA and FQGTGA. There are 16 residues in the CDR3. Trimming took 4 bases from V and 8 from J; bases not matched to a gene: 13. Full variable domain (missing parts from reference TRBV7-3 and TRBJ1-4): GAGVSQTPSNKVTEKGKYVELRCDPISGHTALYWYRQSLGQGPEFLIYFQGTGAADDSGLPNDRFFAVRPEGSVSTLKIQRTERGDSAVYLCASSSPSGGAREKLFFGSGTQLSVL.

The V call is TRBV27, the J call TRBJ2-7; 10 bases are a match to TRBD1. The CDR3 has 15 amino acids. With 4 bases clipped from V and 1 base from J, the junction kept 4 bases outside the gene matches. Germline V gene data show CDR1 as MNHEY and CDR2 as SMNVEV (reference sequence). This CDR3 reads CASSSGQGGSYEQYF. In nucleotides, the CDR3 is TGTGCCAGCAGTTCCGGACAGGGGGGTTCCTACGAGCAGTACTTC.

The gene calls are TRBV10-1 and TRBJ2-1, with D perhaps matching TRBD2 (6 bases). Trimming removed 3 bases from V and 6 bases from J, with 15 bases in between. Germline CDR1 WNHNN, CDR2 SYGVQD (reference sequence). CDR3 size: 15 residues. Written as DNA, the CDR3 is TGCGCCAGCAGTGATAGAGCGGGCCACATCAATGAGCAGTTCTTC. It yields the protein CASSDRAGHINEQFF.

The rearrangement joins TRBV27 to TRBJ2-1, with 11 nucleotides matching TRBD1. Trimming removed 7 bases from V and 4 bases from J; junction bases left unmatched: 3. The germline CDR1 and CDR2 sequences are MNHEY and SMNVEV (reference sequence). This CDR3 has 14 amino acids. The CDR3 loop is CASIGQGAYNEQFF. The CDR3 bases are TGTGCCAGCATTGGACAGGGGGCATACAATGAGCAGTTCTTC.